These T cell receptor beta chains were read from a single sample in a study of blood T cell repertoires in COVID-19. The assay was immunoSEQ multiplex PCR, and TCRdb's table has in-frame clones only and misses some. The sample holds some 200,000 clones, roughly four fifths seen once. The source material was PBMCs or T cells enriched from blood (not recorded which). Receptor source: a man in his forties who had recovered from COVID-19. Each CDR3 is given with its conserved first and last residue. D genes are given only for firm matches. The size field is filled for only some rows; it gives once, few, many or a size class.

V gene,J gene,D gene,clone size,CDR3 protein,CDR3 DNA
TRBV28,TRBJ1-5,-,-,CASSPRGVGNQPQHF,TGTGCCAGCAGTCCCCGGGGGGTCGGCAATCAGCCCCAGCATTTT
TRBV11-2,TRBJ1-1,-,-,CASSAQVNTEAFF,TGTGCCAGCAGCGCCCAGGTGAACACTGAAGCTTTCTTT
TRBV7-2,TRBJ1-4,-,once,CASSFTGDEKLFF,TGTGCCAGCAGCTTTACGGGGGATGAAAAACTGTTTTTT
TRBV24-1,TRBJ2-2,TRBD2,-,CATSERIAGAGTGELFF,TGTGCCACCAGTGAACGTATAGCGGGAGCCGGCACCGGGGAGCTGTTTTTT
TRBV10-3,TRBJ1-1,TRBD1,-,CATETGGNTEAFF,TGTGCCACCGAGACAGGGGGAAACACTGAAGCTTTCTTT
TRBV21-1,TRBJ1-4,-,-,CASHLAGGREKLFF,TGTGCCAGCCATTTAGCAGGGGGAAGGGAAAAACTGTTTTTT
TRBV27,TRBJ2-7,TRBD1,-,CASRHGTGFYEQYF,TGTGCCAGCAGGCACGGGACAGGGTTCTACGAGCAGTACTTC
TRBV4-2,TRBJ1-2,-,-,CASSQERQGEESGYTF,TGTGCCAGCAGCCAAGAAAGACAAGGGGAGGAATCTGGCTACACCTTC
TRBV10-2,TRBJ1-4,-,-,CASRNPGHATTNEKLFF,TGCGCCAGCCGAAACCCGGGACACGCCACAACTAATGAAAAACTGTTTTTT
TRBV11-3,TRBJ1-5,TRBD1,-,CASSLDGDREVPLNQPQHF,TGTGCCAGCAGCTTAGACGGAGACAGGGAGGTTCCCCTGAATCAGCCCCAGCATTTT
TRBV5-1,TRBJ2-5,TRBD2,-,CASSLGLAFETQYF,TGCGCCAGCAGCTTGGGACTAGCGTTTGAGACCCAGTACTTC
TRBV11-2,TRBJ1-5,-,-,CASSLGRVPHQPQHF,TGTGCCAGCAGCTTAGGCAGGGTGCCCCATCAGCCCCAGCATTTT
TRBV15,TRBJ1-2,-,-,CATSRIPNGALDGYTF,TGTGCCACCAGCAGGATTCCCAATGGAGCCTTGGATGGCTACACCTTC
TRBV9,TRBJ2-1,TRBD2,-,CASSVTSGQYNEQFF,TGTGCCAGCAGCGTGACTAGCGGACAATACAATGAGCAGTTCTTC
TRBV7-9,TRBJ1-5,-,-,CASSLGALYSNQPQHF,TGTGCCAGCAGCTTAGGAGCCCTTTATAGCAATCAGCCCCAGCATTTT
TRBV9,TRBJ1-1,-,few,CASSVSPRTEAFF,TGTGCCAGCAGCGTAAGCCCGCGGACTGAAGCTTTCTTT
TRBV11-2,TRBJ2-7,-,-,CASSFSYGGYEQYF,TGTGCCAGCAGCTTCAGCTACGGGGGTTACGAGCAGTACTTC
TRBV28,TRBJ2-7,TRBD1,-,CASSFMGQTYEQYF,TGTGCCAGCAGTTTTATGGGACAGACCTACGAGCAGTACTTC
TRBV27,TRBJ1-5,-,-,CASSLSQGGINQPQHF,TGTGCCAGCAGTTTATCTCAGGGAGGGATCAATCAGCCCCAGCATTTT
TRBV6-6,TRBJ2-2,-,few,CASTYFTGELFF,TGTGCCAGCACCTACTTTACCGGGGAGCTGTTTTTT
TRBV5-6,TRBJ1-4,-,-,CASSGYRLGEKLFF,TGTGCCAGCAGCGGATATAGACTTGGTGAAAAACTGTTTTTT
TRBV19,TRBJ2-1,TRBD1,-,CAYLQGTMYNEQFF,TGTGCCTATCTACAGGGGACGATGTACAATGAGCAGTTCTTC
TRBV7-9,TRBJ1-1,-,-,CASSPEGGTEAFF,TGTGCCAGCAGCCCGGAGGGGGGGACTGAAGCTTTCTTT
TRBV30,TRBJ2-2,-,-,CASSKGGWELFF,TGTGCCTCGTCGAAGGGGGGGTGGGAGCTGTTTTTT
TRBV3-1/TRBV3-2,TRBJ2-1,TRBD1,-,CASRLTGGLEQFF,TGTGCCAGCAGGCTTACAGGGGGCCTTGAGCAGTTCTTC
TRBV28,TRBJ2-3,TRBD2,-,CASSRGGGDTQYF,TGTGCCAGCAGCCGCGGGGGAGGAGATACGCAGTATTTT
TRBV9,TRBJ2-1,TRBD2,-,CASSAGLADNEQFF,TGTGCCAGCAGCGCTGGACTAGCGGACAATGAGCAGTTCTTC
TRBV20-1,TRBJ2-5,-,-,CSARDRETQYF,TGCAGTGCTAGAGATAGAGAGACCCAGTACTTC
TRBV19,TRBJ2-3,-,-,CASSIVTDTQYF,TGTGCCAGTAGTATTGTAACAGATACGCAGTATTTT
TRBV30,TRBJ2-5,-,-,CAWSKGNRRGTQYF,TGTGCCTGGAGTAAGGGAAACCGTCGGGGGACCCAGTACTTC
TRBV28,TRBJ2-7,-,once,CASSLAGPYEQYF,TGTGCCAGCAGTTTAGCAGGGCCCTACGAGCAGTACTTC
TRBV29-1,TRBJ2-1,-,-,CSVEGSRVSSYNEQFF,TGCAGCGTTGAAGGGTCGCGGGTCAGCTCCTACAATGAGCAGTTCTTC
TRBV4-2,TRBJ1-6,-,few,CASSQGGPLNGIGGPLHF,TGTGCCAGCAGCCAAGGGGGTCCTTTGAATGGGATAGGAGGACCCCTCCACTTT
TRBV4-3,TRBJ2-7,-,-,CASSQAKGAATRYF,TGCGCCAGCAGCCAAGCGAAAGGAGCGGCGACGCGGTACTTC
TRBV28,TRBJ1-2,-,-,CASSRDRNYGYTF,TGTGCCAGCAGCCGAGACAGGAACTATGGCTACACCTTC
TRBV27,TRBJ2-1,TRBD2,-,CANRTHDSPGGFF,TGTGCCAACAGGACTCATGACAGCCCGGGGGGGTTCTTC
TRBV12-3/TRBV12-4,TRBJ2-1,-,-,CASSLILGNEQFF,TGTGCCAGCAGTTTAATCCTAGGCAATGAGCAGTTCTTC
TRBV2,TRBJ1-2,-,-,CASSPSPYGYTF,TGTGCCAGCAGCCCGAGCCCCTATGGCTACACCTTC
TRBV6-5,TRBJ2-2,-,-,CASTYIPGTGELFF,TGTGCCAGCACTTACATTCCCGGCACCGGGGAGCTGTTTTTT
TRBV3-1/TRBV3-2,TRBJ1-5,TRBD1,-,CASSPRTGHAQPQHF,TGTGCCAGCAGCCCACGGACAGGGCACGCTCAGCCCCAGCATTTT
TRBV7-9,TRBJ2-2,TRBD2,-,CASSFSGHTGELFF,TGTGCCAGCAGCTTTAGCGGGCACACCGGGGAGCTGTTTTTT
TRBV2,TRBJ1-5,TRBD1,-,CASSYRGGGQPQHF,TGTGCCAGCAGCTACAGGGGGGGAGGTCAGCCCCAGCATTTT
TRBV3-1/TRBV3-2,TRBJ2-7,-,-,CASSQEGVYEQYF,TGTGCCAGCAGCCAAGAAGGAGTTTACGAGCAGTACTTC
TRBV30,TRBJ2-7,-,-,CAWSVFQASYEQYF,TGTGCCTGGAGCGTTTTCCAGGCTTCCTACGAGCAGTACTTC